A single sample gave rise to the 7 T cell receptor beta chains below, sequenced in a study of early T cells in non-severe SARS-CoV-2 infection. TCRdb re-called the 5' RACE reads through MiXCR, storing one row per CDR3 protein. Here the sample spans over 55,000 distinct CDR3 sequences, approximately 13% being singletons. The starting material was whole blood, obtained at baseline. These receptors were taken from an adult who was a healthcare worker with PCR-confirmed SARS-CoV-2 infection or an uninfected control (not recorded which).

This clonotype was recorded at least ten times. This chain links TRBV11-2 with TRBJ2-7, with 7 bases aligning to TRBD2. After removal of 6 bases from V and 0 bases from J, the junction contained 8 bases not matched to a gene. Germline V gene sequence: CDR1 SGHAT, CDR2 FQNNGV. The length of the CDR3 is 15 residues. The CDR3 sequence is CASRPPGGSSYEQYF. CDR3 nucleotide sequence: TGTGCCAGCAGGCCACCGGGGGGAAGCTCCTACGAGCAGTACTTC.

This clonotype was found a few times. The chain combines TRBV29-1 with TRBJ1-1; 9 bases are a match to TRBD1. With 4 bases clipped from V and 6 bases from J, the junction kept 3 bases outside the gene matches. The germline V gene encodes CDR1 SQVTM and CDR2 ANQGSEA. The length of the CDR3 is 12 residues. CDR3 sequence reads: CSVGWDRAEAFF. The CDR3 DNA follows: TGCAGCGTTGGGTGGGACAGGGCTGAAGCTTTCTTT.

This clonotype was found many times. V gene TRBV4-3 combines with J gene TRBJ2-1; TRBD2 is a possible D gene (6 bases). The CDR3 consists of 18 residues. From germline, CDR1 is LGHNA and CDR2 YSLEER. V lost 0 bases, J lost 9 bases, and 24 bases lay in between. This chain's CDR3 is CASSQEGAAQARRGEQFF. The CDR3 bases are TGCGCCAGCAGCCAAGAAGGAGCCGCCCAGGCTAGGAGGGGTGAGCAGTTCTTC.

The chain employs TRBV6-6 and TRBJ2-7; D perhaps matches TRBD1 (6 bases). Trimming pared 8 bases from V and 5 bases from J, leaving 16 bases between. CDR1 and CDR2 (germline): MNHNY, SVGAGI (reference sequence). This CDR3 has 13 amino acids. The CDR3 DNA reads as TGTGCCAGCGTAAACAGGGACAATAACGAGCAGTACTTC. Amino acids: CASVNRDNNEQYF.

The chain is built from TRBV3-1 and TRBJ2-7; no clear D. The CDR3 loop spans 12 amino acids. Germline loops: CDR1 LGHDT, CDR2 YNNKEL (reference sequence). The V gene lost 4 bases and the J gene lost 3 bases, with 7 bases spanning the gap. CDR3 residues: CASSLRNYEQYF. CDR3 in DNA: TGTGCCAGCAGCCTTCGGAACTACGAGCAGTACTTC.

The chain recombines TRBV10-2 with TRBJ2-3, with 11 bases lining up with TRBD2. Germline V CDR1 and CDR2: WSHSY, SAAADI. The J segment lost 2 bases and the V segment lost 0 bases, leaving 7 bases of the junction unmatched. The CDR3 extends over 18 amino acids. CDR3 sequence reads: CASSESTPSGGNTDTQYF. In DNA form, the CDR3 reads TGCGCCAGCAGTGAGTCCACCCCTAGCGGGGGGAACACAGATACGCAGTATTTT.

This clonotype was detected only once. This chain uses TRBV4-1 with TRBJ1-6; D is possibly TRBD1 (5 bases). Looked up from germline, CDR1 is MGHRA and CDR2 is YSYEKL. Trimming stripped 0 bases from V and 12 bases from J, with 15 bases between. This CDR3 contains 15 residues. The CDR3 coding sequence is TGCGCCAGCAGCCAAGATAGAGGGGCCCTAATACCCCTCCACTTT. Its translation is CASSQDRGALIPLHF.